Listed here is a single TCR beta chain. The sample originates from a study of long-term antiretroviral therapy in people with HIV. The V gene lost 5 bases and the J gene lost 4 bases, with 18 bases spanning the gap. CDR3 length equals 15 residues. CDR1 and CDR2 (germline): SEHNR, FQNEAQ (reference sequence). Survey-level immunoSEQ v3.0 assays were run. Only in-frame clones appear in the TCRdb table, and some are missing; sequencing was by immunoSEQ multiplex PCR. Of about 34,000 clones detected, nearly 90% appear once; the ten largest clones hold 10% to 15%. The chain links TRBV7-9 to TRBJ2-7, with D perhaps TRBD2 (5 bases). The sequencing here drew on unsorted PBMCs, taken 1.1 years after starting antiretroviral therapy. The sequence was collected from a man younger than 30 with HIV. This CDR3 is CASSLKGRRIYEQYF. CDR3 DNA sequence: TGTGCCAGCAGCCTTAAAGGACGGAGGATTTACGAGCAGTACTTC. Based on the CDR3 plus reference TRBV7-9 and TRBJ2-7, the full variable domain is DTGVSQNPRHKITKRGQNVTFRCDPISEHNRLYWYRQTLGQGPEFLTYFQNEAQLEKSRLLSDRFSAERPKGSFSTLEIQRTEQGDSAMYLCASSLKGRRIYEQYFGPGTRLTVT.